This T cell receptor (beta chain) emerged from a study of blood T cell repertoires in COVID-19. Overall study context: The United States, Italy and Spain were the sources of the acute and convalescent COVID-19 samples. PBMCs, B-cell-depleted T cells, or T cells were the source of the cDNA or gDNA that made up the material.

The CDR3 runs 14 residues. CDR1 is KGHSH and CDR2 is LQKENI in the germline V gene. V lost 3 bases and J 5 bases, leaving 13 bases between the germline ends. In the authors' methods: It was from reference gene primer amplification that nucleated cell counts were estimated. Clones were read by immunoSEQ multiplex PCR, and TCRdb kept only the in-frame ones, dropping some. V and J calls and clone size are as listed in that table; D and trimming were resolved from the DNA. The sample shows 150,000 to 200,000 clones, around 75% of them seen only once. This clone was seen more than once but under ten times.

Sequenced input: peripheral blood. J is TRBJ2-5 and V is TRBV18, with D possibly matching TRBD2 (7 bases). The clonotype originates from a woman of 80 years or more with acute or convalescent COVID-19. The CDR3 bases are TGTGCCAGCTCACCGCCGGGGGGCTTGGAGACCCAGTACTTC. Translated, it gives CASSPPGGLETQYF.